Sequencing of this T cell receptor (beta chain) was carried out in a study of cytomegalovirus exposure and HLA in healthy donors. Findings and limits, study-wide: TCR beta sequences reportedly predicted most subjects' HLA-A and HLA-B alleles accurately. Reportedly, cytomegalovirus status was diagnosed with high sensitivity and specificity. Despite most TCR sequences being rare, some public TCRs occurred in many donors.

The PCR ran on 60 Vbeta and 13 Jbeta primers. The table came from immunoSEQ multiplex PCR; TCRdb's copy has only in-frame clones and leaves some out. The repertoire holds fewer than 250,000 clones, with roughly 80% as singletons. As for this clone: What it binds is unknown.

This clonotype was sampled from a man aged 25-45 years in good health and CMV-seronegative. Sample: PBMCs.

CDR3 loop: CASSISPTGAPYEQYF. The CDR3 DNA reads as TGTGCCAGTAGTATATCGCCGACAGGGGCCCCATACGAGCAGTACTTC. The rearrangement uses TRBV19 and TRBJ2-7; TRBD1 matches at 8 bases. The CDR3 totals 16 residues. Germline CDR1 LNHDA, CDR2 SQIVND (reference sequence). V was pared by 2 bases and J by 4 bases, with 10 bases of the junction left unmatched. Full variable domain (remainder filled in from reference TRBV19 and TRBJ2-7): DGGITQSPKYLFRKEGQNVTLSCEQNLNHDAMYWYRQDPGQGLRLIYYSQIVNDFQKGDIAEGYSVSREKKESFPLTVTSAQKNPTAFYLCASSISPTGAPYEQYFGPGTRLTVT.